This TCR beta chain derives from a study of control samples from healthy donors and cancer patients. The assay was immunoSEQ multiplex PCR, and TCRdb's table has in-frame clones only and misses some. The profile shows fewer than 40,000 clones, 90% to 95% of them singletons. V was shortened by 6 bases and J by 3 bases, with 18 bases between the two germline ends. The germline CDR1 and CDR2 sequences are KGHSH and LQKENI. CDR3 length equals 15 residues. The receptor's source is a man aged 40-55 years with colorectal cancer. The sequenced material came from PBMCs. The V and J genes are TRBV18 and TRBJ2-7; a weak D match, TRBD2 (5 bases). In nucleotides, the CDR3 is TGTGCCAGCTCTCCCGTTAGACTCGGGGTCTACGAGCAGTACTTC. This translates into CASSPVRLGVYEQYF. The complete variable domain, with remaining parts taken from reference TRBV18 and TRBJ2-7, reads NAGVMQNPRHLVRRRGQEARLRCSPMKGHSHVYWYRQLPEEGLKFMVYLQKENIIDESGMPKERFSAEFPKEGPSILRIQQVVRGDSAAYFCASSPVRLGVYEQYFGPGTRLTVT.